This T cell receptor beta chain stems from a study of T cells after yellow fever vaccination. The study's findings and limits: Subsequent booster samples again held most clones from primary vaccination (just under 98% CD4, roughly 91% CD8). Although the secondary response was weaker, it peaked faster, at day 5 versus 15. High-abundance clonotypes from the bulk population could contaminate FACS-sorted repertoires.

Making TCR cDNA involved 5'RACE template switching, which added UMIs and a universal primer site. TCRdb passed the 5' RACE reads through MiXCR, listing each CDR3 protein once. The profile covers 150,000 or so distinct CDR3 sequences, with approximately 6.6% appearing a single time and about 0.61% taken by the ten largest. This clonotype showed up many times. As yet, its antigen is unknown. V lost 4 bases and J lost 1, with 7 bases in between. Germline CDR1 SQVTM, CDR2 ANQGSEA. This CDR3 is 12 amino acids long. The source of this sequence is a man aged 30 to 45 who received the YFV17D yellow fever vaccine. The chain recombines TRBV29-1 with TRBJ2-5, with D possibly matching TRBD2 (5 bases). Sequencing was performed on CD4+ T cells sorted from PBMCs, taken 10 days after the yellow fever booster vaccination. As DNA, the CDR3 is TGCAGCGTTGTTCGGGGCCAAGAGACCCAGTACTTC. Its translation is CSVVRGQETQYF.